These T cell receptor beta chains were read from a single sample in a study of blood T cell repertoires in COVID-19. TCRdb's table, derived via immunoSEQ multiplex PCR, lists solely in-frame clones and lacks some. The repertoire holds 130,000 to 150,000 clones, with around 87% as singletons. The source material was peripheral blood. Receptors originate from a man older than 75 with acute or convalescent COVID-19. CDR3s include the opening cysteine and the closing phenylalanine or tryptophan. D genes are given only for firm matches. The listing skips clone size in some rows; elsewhere it reads once, few, many or a size class.

V	J	D	size	CDR3	DNA
TRBV7-8	TRBJ1-4	.	.	CASSLPQGEKLFF	TGTGCCAGCAGCTTGCCACAGGGTGAAAAACTGTTTTTT
TRBV6-1	TRBJ2-1	TRBD2	few	CASSETVGGPGNEQFF	TGTGCCAGCAGTGAAACCGTGGGAGGGCCGGGGAATGAGCAGTTCTTC
TRBV5-5	TRBJ2-5	TRBD1	.	CASSLGNRGLEEETQYF	TGTGCCAGCAGCTTGGGCAACAGGGGGCTTGAGGAAGAGACCCAGTACTTC
TRBV5-5	TRBJ2-7	.	.	CASSHRQSSLLVKEQYF	TGTGCCAGCAGCCATCGACAGAGTTCATTGCTAGTTAAGGAGCAGTACTTC
TRBV5-8	TRBJ1-2	.	.	CASSLRQKYYGYTF	TGTGCCAGCAGCTTGAGACAGAAGTACTATGGCTACACCTTC
TRBV5-1	TRBJ1-1	.	.	CASSLAYGDTEAFF	TGCGCCAGCAGCTTGGCTTACGGTGACACTGAAGCTTTCTTT
TRBV7-9	TRBJ1-2	.	.	CASSLALSINGYTF	TGTGCCAGCAGCTTAGCCCTCTCTATTAATGGCTACACCTTC
TRBV9	TRBJ2-6	.	.	CASSVTVLRANVLTF	TGTGCCAGCAGCGTCACAGTGCTAAGGGCCAACGTCCTGACTTTC
TRBV27	TRBJ2-3	.	once	CASSRAWTVRTDTQYF	TGTGCCAGCAGTCGAGCGTGGACAGTTCGAACAGATACGCAGTATTTT
TRBV28	TRBJ2-1	.	.	CASSPSSGGIYNEQFF	TGTGCCAGCAGTCCCTCTTCCGGAGGGATCTACAATGAGCAGTTCTTC
TRBV27	TRBJ2-5	TRBD1	once	CASSSARTGGRETQYF	TGTGCCAGCAGTTCCGCAAGGACAGGGGGCCGAGAGACCCAGTACTTC
TRBV27	TRBJ2-1	TRBD2	.	CASSLQAGLSYNEQFF	TGTGCCAGCAGTCTTCAAGCGGGGTTGTCCTACAATGAGCAGTTCTTC
TRBV19	TRBJ2-1	TRBD2	.	CASGKRGGTGRNEQFF	TGTGCCAGTGGCAAGCGGGGGGGGACAGGAAGGAATGAGCAGTTCTTC
TRBV2	TRBJ2-7	TRBD2	.	CASSETPSGYTSYEQYF	TGTGCCAGCAGTGAGACCCCTAGCGGCTATACGTCCTACGAGCAGTACTTC
TRBV10-3	TRBJ2-7	TRBD1	.	CAISESIRDRGYEQYF	TGTGCCATCAGTGAGTCGATCCGGGACAGGGGATACGAGCAGTACTTC
TRBV28	TRBJ2-3	TRBD2	.	CASSSIRLAVLSQYF	TGTGCCAGCAGTTCGATCAGACTAGCGGTTTTATCGCAGTATTTT
TRBV14	TRBJ2-2	.	.	CASTPRGTNTGELFF	TGTGCCAGCACCCCCCGGGGGACGAACACCGGGGAGCTGTTTTTT
TRBV29-1	TRBJ1-2	.	once	CSVGGGGYGYTF	TGCAGCGTTGGGGGAGGTGGTTATGGCTACACCTTC
TRBV19	TRBJ1-4	.	once	CASRAGEGKGIF	TGTGCCAGCCGCGCGGGTGAGGGCAAAGGGATTTTT
TRBV7-2	TRBJ2-5	.	few	CASSLVGETQYF	TGTGCCAGCAGCTTAGTCGGAGAGACCCAGTACTTC
TRBV19	TRBJ2-1	TRBD2	.	CASSISLAGYNEQFF	TGTGCCAGTAGTATTAGTCTAGCGGGGTACAATGAGCAGTTCTTC
TRBV5-1	TRBJ2-3	TRBD2	.	CASSFSGRASTDTQYF	TGCGCCAGCAGTTTTAGCGGGAGGGCCTCGACAGATACGCAGTATTTT
TRBV7-9	TRBJ2-1	TRBD1	.	CASSPTRDRGYNEQFF	TGTGCCAGCAGCCCTACCCGGGACAGGGGCTACAATGAGCAGTTCTTC
TRBV27	TRBJ1-5	.	.	CASSLGHGGSSNQPQHF	TGTGCCAGCAGTTTAGGGCACGGGGGAAGTAGCAATCAGCCCCAGCATTTT
TRBV10-3	TRBJ2-4	.	.	CAISGTENIQYF	TGTGCCATCAGTGGGACAGAAAACATTCAGTACTTC
TRBV5-1	TRBJ1-3	.	.	CASSLETPGNTIYF	TGCGCCAGCAGCTTAGAGACACCCGGAAACACCATATATTTT
TRBV6-5	TRBJ2-2	TRBD1	.	CASKHRDRDTGELFF	TGTGCCAGCAAGCACCGGGACAGGGACACCGGGGAGCTGTTTTTT
TRBV27	TRBJ1-6	.	.	CASSLSSIYNSPLHF	TGTGCCAGCAGTTTATCTTCAATCTATAATTCACCCCTCCACTTT
TRBV30	TRBJ2-1	TRBD2	.	CAWSLAGYEQFF	TGTGCCTGGAGTCTAGCGGGCTATGAGCAGTTCTTC
TRBV7-8	TRBJ1-1	.	.	CASAFGNTEAFF	TGTGCCAGCGCTTTTGGCAACACTGAAGCTTTCTTT
TRBV3-1/TRBV3-2	TRBJ1-2	TRBD1	.	CASSRAGGQSYGYTF	TGTGCCAGCAGCCGGGCAGGGGGACAGAGCTATGGCTACACCTTC
TRBV5-1	TRBJ2-7	.	.	CASTPGEVKSEQYF	TGCGCCAGCACCCCCGGGGAGGTAAAGTCCGAGCAGTACTTC
TRBV5-1	TRBJ2-1	TRBD2	once	CASSPWTGGRVVNEQFF	TGCGCCAGCAGCCCGTGGACTGGCGGGAGGGTCGTCAATGAGCAGTTCTTC
TRBV6-5	TRBJ2-5	.	.	CASSSYRVETQYF	TGTGCCAGCAGTTCCTACAGGGTAGAGACCCAGTACTTC
TRBV21-1	TRBJ1-6	.	once	CASSKEAGEPFHSYNSPLHF	TGTGCCAGCAGCAAAGAGGCCGGGGAGCCCTTTCACTCCTATAATTCACCCCTCCACTTT
TRBV5-1	TRBJ2-2	TRBD1	.	CASSEGTGGSTGELFF	TGCGCCAGCAGCGAAGGGACAGGGGGGAGCACCGGGGAGCTGTTTTTT
TRBV11-2	TRBJ1-1	TRBD1	.	CASSPWTGGGNTEAFF	TGTGCCAGCAGCCCCTGGACAGGGGGGGGGAACACTGAAGCTTTCTTT
TRBV15	TRBJ2-5	TRBD2	.	CATSLVLSGMEETQYF	TGTGCCACCAGCCTGGTTCTTAGCGGGATGGAAGAGACCCAGTACTTC
TRBV5-8	TRBJ2-2	TRBD1	.	CASSPGDRGSMAGELFF	TGTGCCAGCAGCCCGGGGGACAGGGGGTCGATGGCCGGGGAGCTGTTTTTT
TRBV30	TRBJ2-5	.	.	CAWSVRLQETQYF	TGTGCCTGGAGTGTGAGACTCCAAGAGACCCAGTACTTC
TRBV5-1	TRBJ2-5	.	.	CASTVLSIHETQYF	TGCGCCAGCACGGTACTGTCAATCCACGAGACCCAGTACTTC